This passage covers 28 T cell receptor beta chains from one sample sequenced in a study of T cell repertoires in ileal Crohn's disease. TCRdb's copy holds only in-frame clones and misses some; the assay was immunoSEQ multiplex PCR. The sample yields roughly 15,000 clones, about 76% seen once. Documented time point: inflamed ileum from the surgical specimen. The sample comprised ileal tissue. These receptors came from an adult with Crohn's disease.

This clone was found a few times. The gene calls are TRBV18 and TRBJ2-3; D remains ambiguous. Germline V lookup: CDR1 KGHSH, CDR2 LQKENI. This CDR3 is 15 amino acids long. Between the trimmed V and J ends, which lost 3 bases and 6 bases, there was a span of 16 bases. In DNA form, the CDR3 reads TGTGCCAGCTCACCTTTCCACCTTCCAAGGGATACGCAGTATTTT. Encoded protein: CASSPFHLPRDTQYF.

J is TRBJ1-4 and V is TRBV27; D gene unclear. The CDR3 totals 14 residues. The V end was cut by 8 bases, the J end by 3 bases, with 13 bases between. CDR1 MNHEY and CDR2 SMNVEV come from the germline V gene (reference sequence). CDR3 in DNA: TGTGCCAGCGCATCACCAACCGCTAATGAAAAACTGTTTTTT. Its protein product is CASASPTANEKLFF.

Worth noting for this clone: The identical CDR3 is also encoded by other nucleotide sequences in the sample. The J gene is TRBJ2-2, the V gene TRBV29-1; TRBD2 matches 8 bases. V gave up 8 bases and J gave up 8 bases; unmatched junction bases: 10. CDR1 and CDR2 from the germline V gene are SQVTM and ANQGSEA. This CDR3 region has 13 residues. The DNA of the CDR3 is TGCAGCTTCGGGAGGGGGGATGGGGGGGAGCTGTTTTTT. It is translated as CSFGRGDGGELFF.

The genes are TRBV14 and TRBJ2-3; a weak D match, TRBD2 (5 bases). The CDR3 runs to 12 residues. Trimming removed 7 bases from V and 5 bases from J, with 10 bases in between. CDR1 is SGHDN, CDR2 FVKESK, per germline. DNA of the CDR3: TGTGCCAGCACCGCAGGAGGAGATACGCAGTATTTT. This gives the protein CASTAGGDTQYF.

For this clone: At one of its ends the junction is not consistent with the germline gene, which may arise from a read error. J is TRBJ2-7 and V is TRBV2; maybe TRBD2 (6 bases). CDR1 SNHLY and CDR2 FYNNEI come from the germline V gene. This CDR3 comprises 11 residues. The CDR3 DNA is TGTGCCAGCAGTTCCGGGACTTCCCAGGACTTC. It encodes CASSSGTSQDF.

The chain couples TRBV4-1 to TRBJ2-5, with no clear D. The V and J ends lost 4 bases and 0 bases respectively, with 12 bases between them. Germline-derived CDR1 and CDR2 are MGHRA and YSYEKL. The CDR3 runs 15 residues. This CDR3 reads CASSPMRSHQETQYF. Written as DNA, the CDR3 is TGCGCCAGCAGCCCAATGAGGAGTCACCAAGAGACCCAGTACTTC.

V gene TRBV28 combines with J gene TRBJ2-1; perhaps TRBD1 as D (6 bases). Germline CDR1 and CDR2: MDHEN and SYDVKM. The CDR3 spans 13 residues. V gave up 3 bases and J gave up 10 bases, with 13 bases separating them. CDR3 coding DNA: TGTGCCAGCAGTTTGTCTACAGGGCTCGAGCAGTTCTTC. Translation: CASSLSTGLEQFF.

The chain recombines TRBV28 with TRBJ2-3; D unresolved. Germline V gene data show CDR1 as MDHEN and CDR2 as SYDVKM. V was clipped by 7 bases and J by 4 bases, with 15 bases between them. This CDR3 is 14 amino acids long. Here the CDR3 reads CASTQPPFADTQYF. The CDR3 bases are TGTGCCAGCACCCAACCCCCTTTCGCAGATACGCAGTATTTT.

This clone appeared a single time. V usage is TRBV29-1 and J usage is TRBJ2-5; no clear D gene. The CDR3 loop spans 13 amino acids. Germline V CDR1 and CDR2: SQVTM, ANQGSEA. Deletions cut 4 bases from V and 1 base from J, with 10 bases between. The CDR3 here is CSVGEASQETQYF. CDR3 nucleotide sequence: TGCAGCGTTGGCGAAGCTTCCCAAGAGACCCAGTACTTC. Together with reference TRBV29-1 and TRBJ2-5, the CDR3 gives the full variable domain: SAVISQKPSRDICQRGTSLTIQCQVDSQVTMMFWYRQQPGQSLTLIATANQGSEATYESGFVIDKFPISRPNLTFSTLTVSNMSPEDSSIYLCSVGEASQETQYFGPGTRLLVL.

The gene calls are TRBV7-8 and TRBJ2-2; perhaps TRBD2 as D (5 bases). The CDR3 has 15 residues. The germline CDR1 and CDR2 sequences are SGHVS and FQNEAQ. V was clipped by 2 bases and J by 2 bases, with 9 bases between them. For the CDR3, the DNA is TGTGCCAGCAGCTTAATGGACTCAAACACCGGGGAGCTGTTTTTT. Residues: CASSLMDSNTGELFF.

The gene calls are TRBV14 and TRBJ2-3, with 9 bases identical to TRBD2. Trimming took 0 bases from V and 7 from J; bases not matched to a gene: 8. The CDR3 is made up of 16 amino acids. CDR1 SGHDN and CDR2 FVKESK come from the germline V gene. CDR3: CASSQEGGGAFNTQYF. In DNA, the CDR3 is TGTGCCAGCAGCCAAGAGGGCGGGGGGGCCTTTAATACGCAGTATTTT.

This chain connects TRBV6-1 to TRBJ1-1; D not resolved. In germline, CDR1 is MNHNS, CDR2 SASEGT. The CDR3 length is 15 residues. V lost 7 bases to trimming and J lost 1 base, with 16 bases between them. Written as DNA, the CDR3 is TGTGCCAGCACATCACCGGGATCGGGGAACACTGAAGCTTTCTTT. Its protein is CASTSPGSGNTEAFF.

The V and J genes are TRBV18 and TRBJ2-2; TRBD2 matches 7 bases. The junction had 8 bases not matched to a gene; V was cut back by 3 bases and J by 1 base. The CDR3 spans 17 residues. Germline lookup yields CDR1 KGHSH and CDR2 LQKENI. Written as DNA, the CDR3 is TGTGCCAGCTCACCGCGCGCTAGCGGTTTGAACACCGGGGAGCTGTTTTTT. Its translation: CASSPRASGLNTGELFF.

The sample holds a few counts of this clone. The CDR3: CASSAGTLNTEAFF. The CDR3, as DNA: TGCGCCAGCAGCGCCGGGACACTGAACACTGAAGCTTTCTTT. The chain is built from TRBV5-1 and TRBJ1-1; D may be TRBD1 (6 bases). The germline V and J ends were trimmed by 4 bases and 0 bases, with 10 bases remaining between them. This CDR3 has 14 residues. Germline V gives CDR1 SGHRS, CDR2 YFSETQ.

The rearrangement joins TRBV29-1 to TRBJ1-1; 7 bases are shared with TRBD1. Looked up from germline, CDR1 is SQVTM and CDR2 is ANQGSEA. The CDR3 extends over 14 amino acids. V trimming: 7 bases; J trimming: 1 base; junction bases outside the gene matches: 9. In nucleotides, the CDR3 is TGCAGCGGCGGGACAGCGGTTGAGAACACTGAAGCTTTCTTT. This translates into CSGGTAVENTEAFF.

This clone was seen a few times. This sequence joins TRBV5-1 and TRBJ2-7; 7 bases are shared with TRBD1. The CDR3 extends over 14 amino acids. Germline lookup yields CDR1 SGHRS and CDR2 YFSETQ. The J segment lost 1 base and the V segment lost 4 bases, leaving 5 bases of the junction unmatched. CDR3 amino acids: CASSVLTGSYEQYF. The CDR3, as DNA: TGCGCCAGCAGCGTGTTGACAGGGTCCTACGAGCAGTACTTC.

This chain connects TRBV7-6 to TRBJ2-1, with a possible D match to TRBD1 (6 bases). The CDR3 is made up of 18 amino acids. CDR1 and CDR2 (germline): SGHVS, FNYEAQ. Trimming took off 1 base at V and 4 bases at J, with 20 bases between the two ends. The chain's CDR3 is CASSLGGPRAGVYNEQFF. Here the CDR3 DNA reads TGTGCCAGCAGCTTAGGCGGGCCCCGGGCAGGGGTATACAATGAGCAGTTCTTC.

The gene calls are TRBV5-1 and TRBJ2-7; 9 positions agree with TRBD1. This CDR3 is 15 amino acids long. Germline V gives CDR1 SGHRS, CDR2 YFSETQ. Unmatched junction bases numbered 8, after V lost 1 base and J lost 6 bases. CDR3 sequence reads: CASSLLSGTGSEQYF. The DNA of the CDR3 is TGCGCCAGCAGCTTGCTCTCTGGGACAGGGTCCGAGCAGTACTTC.

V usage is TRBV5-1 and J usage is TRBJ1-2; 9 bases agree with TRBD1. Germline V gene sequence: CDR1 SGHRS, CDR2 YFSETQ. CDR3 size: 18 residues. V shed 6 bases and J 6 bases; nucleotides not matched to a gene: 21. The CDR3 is CASIHREDRGAKRDGYTF. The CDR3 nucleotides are TGCGCCAGCATCCACCGTGAGGACAGGGGCGCTAAGAGGGATGGCTACACCTTC.

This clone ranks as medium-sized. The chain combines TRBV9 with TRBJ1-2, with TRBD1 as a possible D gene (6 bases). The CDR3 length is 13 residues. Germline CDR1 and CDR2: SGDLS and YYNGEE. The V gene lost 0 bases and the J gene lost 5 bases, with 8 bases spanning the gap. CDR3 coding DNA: TGTGCCAGCAGCGTAGTTACAGGGTATGGCTACACCTTC. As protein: CASSVVTGYGYTF.

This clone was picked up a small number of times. The CDR3 sequence: CASSPGGQPSYGYTF. The CDR3 region has the DNA TGTGCCAGCTCACCGGGGGGACAGCCTTCCTATGGCTACACCTTC. The J gene is TRBJ1-2, the V gene TRBV18; TRBD1 matches at 7 bases. Per germline, CDR1 KGHSH and CDR2 LQKENI. J gave up 4 bases and V 3 bases, and 8 bases lay outside the gene matches. CDR3 length: 15 amino acids.

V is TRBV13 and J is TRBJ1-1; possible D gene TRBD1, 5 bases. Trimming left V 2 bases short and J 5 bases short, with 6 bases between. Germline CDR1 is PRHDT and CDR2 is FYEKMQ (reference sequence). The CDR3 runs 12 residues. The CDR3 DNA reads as TGTGCCAGCAGCTTACGGGGGACTGAAGCTTTCTTT. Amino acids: CASSLRGTEAFF. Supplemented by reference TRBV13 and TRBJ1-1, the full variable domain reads AAGVIQSPRHLIKEKRETATLKCYPIPRHDTVYWYQQGPGQDPQFLISFYEKMQSDKGSIPDRFSAQQFSDYHSELNMSSLELGDSALYFCASSLRGTEAFFGQGTRLTVV.

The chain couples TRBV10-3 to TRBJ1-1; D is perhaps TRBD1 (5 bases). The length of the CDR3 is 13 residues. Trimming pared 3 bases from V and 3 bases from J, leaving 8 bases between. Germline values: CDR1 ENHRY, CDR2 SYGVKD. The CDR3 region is CAISEGDHTEAFF. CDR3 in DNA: TGTGCCATCAGTGAAGGGGACCACACTGAAGCTTTCTTT.

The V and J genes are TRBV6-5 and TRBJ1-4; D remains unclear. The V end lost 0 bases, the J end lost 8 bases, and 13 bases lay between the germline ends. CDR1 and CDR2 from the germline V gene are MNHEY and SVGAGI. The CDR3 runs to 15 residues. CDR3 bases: TGTGCCAGCAGTTACTCGACTGGGTCGGGGGAAAAACTGTTTTTT. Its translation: CASSYSTGSGEKLFF.

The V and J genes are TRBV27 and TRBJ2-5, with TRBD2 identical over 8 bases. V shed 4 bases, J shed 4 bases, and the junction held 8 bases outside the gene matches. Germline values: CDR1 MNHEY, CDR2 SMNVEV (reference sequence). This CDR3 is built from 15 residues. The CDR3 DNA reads TGTGCCAGCAGTTCCCTGACGGGAGGGCGAGAGACCCAGTACTTC. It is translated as CASSSLTGGRETQYF.

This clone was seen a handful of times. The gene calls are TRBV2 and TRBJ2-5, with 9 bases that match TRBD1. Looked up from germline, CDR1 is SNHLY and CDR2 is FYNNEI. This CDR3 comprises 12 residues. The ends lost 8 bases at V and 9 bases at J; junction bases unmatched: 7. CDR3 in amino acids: CASGGQGSAQYF. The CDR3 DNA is TGTGCCAGCGGGGGACAGGGATCGGCCCAGTACTTC.

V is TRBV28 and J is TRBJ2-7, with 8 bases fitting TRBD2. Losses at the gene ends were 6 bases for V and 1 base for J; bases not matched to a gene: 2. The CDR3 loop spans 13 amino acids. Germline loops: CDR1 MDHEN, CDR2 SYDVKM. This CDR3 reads CASRRGASYEQYF. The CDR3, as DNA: TGTGCCAGCAGGCGGGGGGCTTCCTACGAGCAGTACTTC.

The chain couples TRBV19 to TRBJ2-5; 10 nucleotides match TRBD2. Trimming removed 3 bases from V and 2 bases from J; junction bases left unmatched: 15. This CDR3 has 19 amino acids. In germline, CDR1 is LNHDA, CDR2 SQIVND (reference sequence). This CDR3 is CASSILAGLSSGSQETQYF. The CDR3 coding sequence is TGTGCCAGTAGTATTTTGGCAGGGTTGTCTAGCGGGAGTCAAGAGACCCAGTACTTC. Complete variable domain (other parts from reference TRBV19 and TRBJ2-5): DGGITQSPKYLFRKEGQNVTLSCEQNLNHDAMYWYRQDPGQGLRLIYYSQIVNDFQKGDIAEGYSVSREKKESFPLTVTSAQKNPTAFYLCASSILAGLSSGSQETQYFGPGTRLLVL.